This is a list of T cell receptor beta chains from one sample in a study of T cell responses to AZD1222 COVID-19 vaccine. This table comes from immunoSEQ multiplex PCR, and its TCRdb copy is limited to in-frame clones, with some not included. The sample yields tens of thousands of clones, 75% to 90% seen once. The specimen was peripheral blood, collected on day 0 of AZD1222 vaccination. Source of these receptors: an adult in good health. Each CDR3 is given with its conserved first and last residue. The order of the fields is CDR3 DNA, CDR3 protein, J gene, V gene, clone size, D gene. A D gene is named only where the DNA matches it firmly. Clone size appears in some rows only: once, few, many, or a class for an expanded clone.

CDR3nt: TGTGCCATCAGTGAGTCAAGAGCGGGGTCGTCCTACGAGCAGTACTTC
CDR3aa: CAISESRAGSSYEQYF
j_gene: TRBJ2-7
v_gene: TRBV10-3
abundance: -
d_gene: TRBD2

CDR3nt: TGTGCCAGCAGTTTACAGGGGGCGTTTGGTGAAAAACTGTTTTTT
CDR3aa: CASSLQGAFGEKLFF
j_gene: TRBJ1-4
v_gene: TRBV27
abundance: -
d_gene: TRBD1

CDR3nt: TGTGCCTGGTGGTGGGGACAGGGGGAAGCTTTCTTT
CDR3aa: CAWWWGQGEAFF
j_gene: TRBJ1-1
v_gene: TRBV30
abundance: -
d_gene: TRBD1

CDR3nt: TGTGCCAGCAGTCCCAACGGCGACTATGGCTACACCTTC
CDR3aa: CASSPNGDYGYTF
j_gene: TRBJ1-2
v_gene: TRBV27
abundance: once
d_gene: -

CDR3nt: TGTGCCACCAGTGATGGCCCGACAGGGATCGAGCAGTACTTC
CDR3aa: CATSDGPTGIEQYF
j_gene: TRBJ2-7
v_gene: TRBV24-1
abundance: -
d_gene: TRBD1

CDR3nt: TGTGCCAGCAGCTCGGACAGGTTTAATAATGAGCAGTTCTTC
CDR3aa: CASSSDRFNNEQFF
j_gene: TRBJ2-1
v_gene: TRBV7-2
abundance: -
d_gene: TRBD1

CDR3nt: TGTGCCAGCAGTCCTGCGGGAAGCTATAATTCACCCCTCCACTTT
CDR3aa: CASSPAGSYNSPLHF
j_gene: TRBJ1-6
v_gene: TRBV28
abundance: -
d_gene: -

CDR3nt: TGTGCCAGCAGCCAAGACGCCGGGGAAGCTTTCTTT
CDR3aa: CASSQDAGEAFF
j_gene: TRBJ1-1
v_gene: TRBV14
abundance: -
d_gene: -

CDR3nt: TGTGCCAGCAGCGCGAAGGGGGCCTTTGACACTGAAGCTTTCTTT
CDR3aa: CASSAKGAFDTEAFF
j_gene: TRBJ1-1
v_gene: TRBV9
abundance: -
d_gene: TRBD1

CDR3nt: TGTGCCAGCAGCGTTGGGAGGGGGGGACCGACACGAAATTACGAGCAGTACTTC
CDR3aa: CASSVGRGGPTRNYEQYF
j_gene: TRBJ2-7
v_gene: TRBV5-6
abundance: -
d_gene: -

CDR3nt: TGTGCCAGCAGCCCGCCCCGGACAGGGGGGCAAGAGACCCAGTACTTC
CDR3aa: CASSPPRTGGQETQYF
j_gene: TRBJ2-5
v_gene: TRBV5-4
abundance: -
d_gene: TRBD1

CDR3nt: TGTGCCATCAGTGCCGGACTAGCGGGGGGGGAAAACATTCAGTACTTC
CDR3aa: CAISAGLAGGENIQYF
j_gene: TRBJ2-4
v_gene: TRBV10-3
abundance: -
d_gene: TRBD2

CDR3nt: TGTGCCAGCAGCAACCGGGACGGCCGTTCTGAAGCTTTCTTT
CDR3aa: CASSNRDGRSEAFF
j_gene: TRBJ1-1
v_gene: TRBV6-5
abundance: -
d_gene: -

CDR3nt: TGTGCCAGCAGCGCGGGACTAGCGGGAAGGGGGGAGCAGTTCTTC
CDR3aa: CASSAGLAGRGEQFF
j_gene: TRBJ2-1
v_gene: TRBV3-1/TRBV3-2
abundance: -
d_gene: TRBD2

CDR3nt: TGTGCCAGCAGCGGACCGGGTCCACTGTTTTTT
CDR3aa: CASSGPGPLFF
j_gene: TRBJ1-4
v_gene: TRBV11-2
abundance: -
d_gene: -

CDR3nt: TGTGCCAGCAGCCACTTGACAAGGCCCTACGAGCAGTACTTC
CDR3aa: CASSHLTRPYEQYF
j_gene: TRBJ2-7
v_gene: TRBV14
abundance: -
d_gene: -

CDR3nt: TGCGCCAGCAGCCCGGGACAGCCTGGAAACACCATATATTTT
CDR3aa: CASSPGQPGNTIYF
j_gene: TRBJ1-3
v_gene: TRBV5-1
abundance: -
d_gene: TRBD1

CDR3nt: TGTGCCAGCAGTTTATGGGGTAGCGGGGGGGCCCCAGAGCAGTACTTC
CDR3aa: CASSLWGSGGAPEQYF
j_gene: TRBJ2-7
v_gene: TRBV27
abundance: medium-sized
d_gene: TRBD2

CDR3nt: TGTGCCAGCAGAGTCGAGCGAGGACCAGGCTACGAGCAGTACTTC
CDR3aa: CASRVERGPGYEQYF
j_gene: TRBJ2-7
v_gene: TRBV7-8
abundance: -
d_gene: -

CDR3nt: TGTGCCAGCAGTTACTCGAGAAATCAGCCCCAGCATTTT
CDR3aa: CASSYSRNQPQHF
j_gene: TRBJ1-5
v_gene: TRBV6-5
abundance: -
d_gene: -

CDR3nt: TGCGCCAGCAGCACCCCCGGGATCTCCTACGAGCAGTACTTC
CDR3aa: CASSTPGISYEQYF
j_gene: TRBJ2-7
v_gene: TRBV5-1
abundance: -
d_gene: -

CDR3nt: TGCGCCAGCAGCCCGACAGCCGAAATGGATGGGCTAGCCAAAAACATTCAGTACTTC
CDR3aa: CASSPTAEMDGLAKNIQYF
j_gene: TRBJ2-4
v_gene: TRBV4-1
abundance: -
d_gene: -

CDR3nt: TGTGCCAGCAGTTTCCGCGGGACTAAGGGGGATGGCTACACCTTC
CDR3aa: CASSFRGTKGDGYTF
j_gene: TRBJ1-2
v_gene: TRBV27
abundance: few
d_gene: -

CDR3nt: TGTGCCAGCAGCTACCATCCAGGTCCCTACGAGCAGTACTTC
CDR3aa: CASSYHPGPYEQYF
j_gene: TRBJ2-7
v_gene: TRBV7-2
abundance: -
d_gene: -

CDR3nt: TGTGCCAGCAGCCCGAGGGCTGCTCCCGGGGAGCTGTTTTTT
CDR3aa: CASSPRAAPGELFF
j_gene: TRBJ2-2
v_gene: TRBV27
abundance: -
d_gene: -

CDR3nt: TGTGCCAGCAGTTTGCTTCTAGCAAATGAGCAGTTCTTC
CDR3aa: CASSLLLANEQFF
j_gene: TRBJ2-1
v_gene: TRBV28
abundance: -
d_gene: -

CDR3nt: TGTGCCTGGAGGGCACCGGACAGGTACTACGAGCAGTACTTC
CDR3aa: CAWRAPDRYYEQYF
j_gene: TRBJ2-7
v_gene: TRBV30
abundance: -
d_gene: TRBD1

CDR3nt: TGTGCCAGCAGCTCCGGGCTAAACACCGGGGAGCTGTTTTTT
CDR3aa: CASSSGLNTGELFF
j_gene: TRBJ2-2
v_gene: TRBV7-2
abundance: -
d_gene: -

CDR3nt: TGTGCCTGGAGTGTACTAGGACGCAATCAGCCCCAGCATTTT
CDR3aa: CAWSVLGRNQPQHF
j_gene: TRBJ1-5
v_gene: TRBV30
abundance: -
d_gene: -